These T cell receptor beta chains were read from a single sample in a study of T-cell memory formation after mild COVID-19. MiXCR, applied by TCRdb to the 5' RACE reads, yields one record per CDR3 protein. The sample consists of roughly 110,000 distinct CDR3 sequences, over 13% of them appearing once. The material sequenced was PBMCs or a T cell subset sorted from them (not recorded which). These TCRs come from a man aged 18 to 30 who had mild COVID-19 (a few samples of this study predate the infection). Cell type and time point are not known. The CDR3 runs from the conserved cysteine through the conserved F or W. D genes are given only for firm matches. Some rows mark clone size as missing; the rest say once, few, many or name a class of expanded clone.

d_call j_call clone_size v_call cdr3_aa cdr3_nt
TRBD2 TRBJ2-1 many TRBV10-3 CAIAGSDQRGNDEQFF TGTGCCATCGCGGGCTCAGACCAGCGGGGAAACGATGAGCAGTTCTTC
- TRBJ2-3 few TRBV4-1 CASSQGRISSTDTQYF TGCGCCAGCAGCCAAGGGCGTATCTCTAGCACAGATACGCAGTATTTT
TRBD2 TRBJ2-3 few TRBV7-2 CASSLNSGGLSDTQYF TGTGCCAGCAGCTTAAATTCGGGGGGGCTTTCAGATACGCAGTATTTT
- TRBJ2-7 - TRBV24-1 CATSAGSSYEQYF TGTGCCACCAGTGCAGGGAGCTCCTACGAGCAGTACTTC
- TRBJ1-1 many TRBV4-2 CASSQEKNTEAFF TGTGCCAGCAGCCAAGAAAAGAACACTGAAGCTTTCTTT
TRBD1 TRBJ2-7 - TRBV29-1 CSVSGTGGLFGEQYF TGCAGCGTTTCCGGGACAGGGGGGTTATTCGGCGAGCAGTACTTC
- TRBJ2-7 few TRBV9 CASSVVPGPKYEQYF TGTGCCAGCAGCGTAGTTCCCGGACCCAAGTACGAGCAGTACTTC
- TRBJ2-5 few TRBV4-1 CASSQDGGRQETQYF TGCGCCAGCAGCCAAGATGGCGGACGACAAGAGACCCAGTACTTC
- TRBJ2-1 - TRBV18 CASSYTRSTEQFF TGTGCCAGCTCATATACCCGTAGCACTGAGCAGTTCTTC
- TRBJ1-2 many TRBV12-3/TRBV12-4 CASSSAGPNGYTF TGTGCCAGCAGCTCCGCGGGGCCCAATGGCTACACCTTC
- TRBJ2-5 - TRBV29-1 CSVEGYPKNQETQYF TGCAGCGTTGAGGGTTACCCCAAGAACCAAGAGACCCAGTACTTC
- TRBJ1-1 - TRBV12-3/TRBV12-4 CASSPGVGMNTEAFF TGTGCCAGCAGCCCCGGGGTAGGGATGAACACTGAAGCTTTCTTT
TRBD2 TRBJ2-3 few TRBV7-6 CASSPEAGVNTDTQYF TGTGCCAGCAGTCCCGAAGCGGGGGTTAACACAGATACGCAGTATTTT
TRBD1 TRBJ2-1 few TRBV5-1 CASSLTSRGLYEQFF TGCGCCAGCAGCTTGACCTCCAGGGGGCTGTATGAGCAGTTCTTC
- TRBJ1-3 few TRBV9 CASSYMAGNTIYF TGTGCCAGCAGCTATATGGCGGGAAACACCATATATTTT
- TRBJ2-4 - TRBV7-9 CASSHPLRQPIAKNIQYF TGTGCCAGCAGCCACCCCCTCCGACAGCCAATAGCCAAAAACATTCAGTACTTC
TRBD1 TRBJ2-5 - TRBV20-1 CSANSRDRPFRTQYF TGCAGTGCAAATTCCCGGGACAGGCCCTTCAGGACCCAGTACTTC
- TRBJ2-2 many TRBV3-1 CASSPPGEPGTGELFF TGTGCCAGCAGCCCCCCGGGGGAGCCCGGGACCGGGGAGCTGTTTTTT
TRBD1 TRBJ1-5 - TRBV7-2 CASSLTEGQPISNQPQHF TGTGCCAGCAGCCTAACGGAGGGACAGCCAATAAGCAATCAGCCCCAGCATTTT
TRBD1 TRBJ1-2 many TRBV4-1 CASSRQGDYYGYTF TGCGCCAGCAGCCGACAGGGAGACTACTATGGCTACACCTTC
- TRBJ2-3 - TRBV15 CATSRETQLAAADTQYF TGTGCCACCAGCAGAGAGACCCAGCTAGCTGCGGCAGATACGCAGTATTTT
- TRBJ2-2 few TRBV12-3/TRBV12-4 CASSLGGPGELFF TGTGCCAGCAGTTTAGGGGGTCCCGGGGAGCTGTTTTTT